The rows below give T cell receptor beta chains drawn from one sample of a study of T cell responses to AZD1222 COVID-19 vaccine. Clones were read by immunoSEQ multiplex PCR, and TCRdb kept only the in-frame ones, dropping some. The sample lists some 150,000 clones; 75% to 95% were seen once. The sample here was peripheral blood, taken 28 days after the second AZD1222 dose. All receptors come from an adult who received the AZD1222 COVID-19 vaccine. Both conserved end residues are part of each CDR3.

>17|TRBJ2-5|TRBV4-1
CASSLSTTQVLQETQYF
>13|TRBJ1-1|TRBV11-3
CASSLVRETEAFF
>13|TRBJ1-5|TRBV12-3/TRBV12-4
CASSLAGGQPQHF
>14|TRBJ2-7|TRBV5-6
CASRSTSWAYEQYF
>15|TRBJ1-4|TRBV9
CASSVGDATNEKLFF
>14|TRBJ2-7|TRBV7-2
CASSRTPSSYEQYF
>15|TRBJ1-1|TRBV18
CASSPGTGLNTEAFF
>16|TRBJ1-1|TRBV18
CASSPLTGAMNTEAFF
>12|TRBJ1-1|TRBV30
CAWSRPNTEAFF
>14|TRBJ2-1|TRBV7-2
CASSLVWGRNEQFF
>16|TRBJ1-4|TRBV11-2
CASSLRPGQGGEKLFF
>15|TRBJ1-6|TRBV4-2
CASTQEFNYNSPLHF
>15|TRBJ1-1|TRBV6-6
CASRTRQVMNTEAFF
>16|TRBJ2-6|TRBV10-3
CAISDPGVSGANVLTF
>16|TRBJ2-5|TRBV2
CASSETPAGGPSHQYF